This T cell receptor (beta chain) was sequenced for a study of blood T cells in healthy people across ages (dated by TCRdb to about 2015). Study-level background: In model experiments, template switching captured roughly one uniquely barcoded TCR beta cDNA molecule for every two T cells. To track age-related changes in TCR beta repertoire diversity, the study relied on deep sequencing normalized with unique cDNA molecular identifiers. Two additional independent replicas of 1 million unique cDNA reads from the same blood draw were analyzed for two donors (one aged 18 to 29 and one aged 80 or older). Donors of different ages were randomly distributed across sequencing lanes to avoid experimental bias. The donors were split into four age groups: young (average about 15 years), middle-aged (39), aged (roughly 65) and long-lived (roughly 88).

Donors were a few dozen systemically healthy Caucasian individuals from Russia aged roughly 6 to 90 years. Ten milliliters of peripheral blood were drawn from each donor into EDTA-treated Vacutainer tubes. Ficoll-Paque density-gradient centrifugation was used to isolate PBMCs, with at least 6.5 million per sample. Total RNA, at least 6 micrograms per sample, was extracted from PBMCs with Trizol reagent. The percentages of naive CD45RAhigh/CD27high T cells were determined by flow cytometry on a PBMC aliquot from every donor. On this clonotype itself: Its recognized antigen is unknown. Compared with germline, one end of the junction differs, possibly owing to a read error.

Libraries were prepared through 5' RACE. The data were produced on an Illumina HiSeq 2500. A second PCR of 7 to 11 cycles was run with a J-beta primer mix and a sample-barcoded 5' primer. A template-switch 5' adaptor carrying 12 random nucleotides introduced a unique molecular identifier onto each TCR beta cDNA molecule. At least 2.5 million CDR3-containing paired-end reads were obtained from each sample. First-strand cDNA synthesis was performed from all RNA using the Mint cDNA synthesis kit, with priming by a TRBC-specific oligonucleotide. Following uracil-DNA glycosylase treatment, a first 18-cycle PCR with universal primers M1SS and BC2_uni_R was performed on all cDNA. On the study's bioinformatics: Normalization of each sample was performed by random selection of 1 million high-quality reads, each carrying a distinct molecular identifier. Instead of being binned into consensus sequences, reads that shared molecular identifiers were thrown out. MiTCR, set to a Q25 quality threshold and the strictest error-elimination algorithm, was used for CDR3 identification, clonotype clustering and error correction. A nonparametric unseen species model using Euler transformation provided a lower-bound estimate of total TCR beta diversity. The public sequencing data were trimmed at Q25 with fastp and processed into clonotypes with MiXCR by TCRdb, which kept only in-frame beta chains. CDR3 protein duplicates are merged, each entry listing the most common genes and DNA. For this entry, the V and J calls and clone size follow TCRdb and not the study's own pipeline. This sample has around 1.7 million distinct CDR3 sequences in its table, and about 30% of those were observed once. Of the sample, about 7.7% falls within the top ten clones.

The germline V gene (reference sequence) gives CDR1 as DFQATT and CDR2 as SNEGSKA. The CDR3 numbers 15 residues from cysteine through phenylalanine. The retained sequence is limited to the CDR3, 45 bases, with the frame set at the first base. Findings and caveats that apply to the study as a whole: Compared with the aged group, more naive CD4+ T cells, fewer expanded clones and increased TCR diversity were shown by the long-lived group, suggesting age selection. The percentage of naive T cells measured by flow cytometry correlated strongly with observed TCR beta diversity. Estimates of total diversity from one million sequenced T cells were regarded as lower bounds and underestimates. Because donor CMV infection status was unknown, age-related changes in expanded clonotypes were potentially confounded. Bulk unsorted PBMC profiling prevented conclusive comparison of naive and antigen-experienced compartments. Observed TCR beta diversity per million T cells fell roughly linearly with age, and a significant reduction was already apparent by age roughly 41.

Recombination connected TRBV20-1 to TRBJ2-3; TRBD2 agrees with 12 junctional bases. This sequence originates from a woman in her twenties or thirties in good health. Sequenced sample: blood. CDR3 reads: CSARPLAGGPDTLYF. The nucleotide sequence is TGCAGTGCTAGGCCCCTAGCGGGGGGGCCGGATACGCTGTATTTT.